This T cell receptor beta chain was captured by sequencing in a study of blood T cell repertoires in COVID-19. On the study more broadly: Samples of COVID-19 (acute and convalescent) were obtained from the United States, Italy and Spain. PBMCs, B-cell-depleted T cells, or T cells provided the cDNA or gDNA that made up the material.

This clone is a singleton in its sample. Original processing methods: Amplification of reference gene primers provided the estimated nucleated cell counts. Method: immunoSEQ multiplex PCR; TCRdb's copy keeps in-frame clones and lacks some. V and J calls and clone size are copied from that table; D and trimming were computed from the DNA. The sample includes approximately 61,000 clones, roughly 80% seen only once; the top ten take less than 6%. Specimen: peripheral blood. The clonotype originates from a woman aged 70-85 years with acute or convalescent COVID-19.

The CDR3 DNA is TGTGCCAGCAGAGACGGGACTAGCGCGGGGACCCAGTACTTC. Residues: CASRDGTSAGTQYF. V is TRBV2 and J is TRBJ2-5, with 10 bases aligning to TRBD2. The CDR3 totals 14 residues. Germline V CDR1 and CDR2: SNHLY, FYNNEI. The V gene end was trimmed by 6 bases and the J gene end by 7 bases; junction bases not matched to a gene: 8.